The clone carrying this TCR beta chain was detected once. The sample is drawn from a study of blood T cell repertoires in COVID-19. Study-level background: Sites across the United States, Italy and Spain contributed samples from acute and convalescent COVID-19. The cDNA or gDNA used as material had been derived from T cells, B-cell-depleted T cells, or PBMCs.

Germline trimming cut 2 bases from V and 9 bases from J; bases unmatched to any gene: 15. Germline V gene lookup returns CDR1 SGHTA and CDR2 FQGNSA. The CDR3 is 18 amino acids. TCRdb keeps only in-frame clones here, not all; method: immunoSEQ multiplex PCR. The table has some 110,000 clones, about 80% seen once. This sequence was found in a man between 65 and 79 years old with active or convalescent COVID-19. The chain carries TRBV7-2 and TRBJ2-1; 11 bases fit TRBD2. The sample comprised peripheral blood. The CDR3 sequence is CASSLQVRPWTSGPEQFF. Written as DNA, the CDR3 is TGTGCCAGCAGCTTACAAGTTCGGCCCTGGACTAGCGGGCCTGAGCAGTTCTTC.